These 14 T cell receptor beta chains share one sample of origin, sequenced in a study of cytomegalovirus exposure and HLA in healthy donors. PCR used 60 Vbeta primers and 13 Jbeta primers. Clones were sequenced by immunoSEQ multiplex PCR, and TCRdb holds only the in-frame ones, with some missing. There are some 140,000 clones in the sample; 70% to 80% occur only once, and roughly 7.7% lies in the top ten. Sequencing input: PBMCs. The source is a man aged 25-45 years in good health and CMV-seropositive.

This clone was found once. The chain employs TRBV11-2 and TRBJ2-7, with D perhaps matching TRBD1 (5 bases). The germline V and J ends were trimmed by 5 bases and 9 bases, with 14 bases remaining between them. Germline V gene lookup returns CDR1 SGHAT and CDR2 FQNNGV. This CDR3 spans 12 amino acids. CDR3: CASSPGRAAQYF. The CDR3, as DNA: TGTGCCAGCAGCCCCGGCAGGGCCGCGCAGTACTTC.

J is TRBJ2-7 and V is TRBV5-5; D unclear. The CDR3 consists of 11 residues. Germline values: CDR1 SGHKS, CDR2 YYEKEE (reference sequence). Trimming removed 6 bases at V and 4 bases at J, with 8 bases between. CDR3 in DNA: TGTGCCAGCACCGCCCGGTACGAGCAGTACTTC. It translates to CASTARYEQYF.

As regards this clone: The sample holds other DNA sequences that translate to the same CDR3. This chain uses TRBV25-1 with TRBJ2-1; possibly TRBD1 for D (6 bases). The CDR3 runs to 12 residues. V lost 8 bases, J lost 3 bases, and 8 bases lay in between. Germline assignment: CDR1 MGHDK and CDR2 SYGVNS. The CDR3 sequence is CASRGGYNEQFF. The CDR3 DNA reads as TGTGCCAGCCGAGGGGGCTACAATGAGCAGTTCTTC.

The rearrangement joins TRBV5-1 to TRBJ1-1; D might be TRBD1 (5 bases). Germline CDR1 is SGHRS and CDR2 is YFSETQ. The CDR3 totals 14 residues. V shed 2 bases and J shed 1 base, with 9 bases lying between them. Here the CDR3 DNA reads TGCGCCAGCAGCTTCGGGGGGGGGAACACTGAAGCTTTCTTT. It is translated as CASSFGGGNTEAFF.

This rearrangement joins TRBV2 to TRBJ2-2; TRBD2 aligns across 7 bases. V lost 6 bases, J lost 5 bases, and 6 bases stayed unmatched. The CDR3 is 14 residues long. Germline V gene lookup returns CDR1 SNHLY and CDR2 FYNNEI. The CDR3 sequence is CASRGLGGTGELFF. In DNA, the CDR3 is TGTGCCAGCAGAGGACTCGGGGGGACCGGGGAGCTGTTTTTT.

This sequence joins TRBV28 and TRBJ2-1; 8 positions match TRBD2. With V trimmed by 4 bases and J by 8 bases, 13 bases remained unmatched. CDR3 length: 16 amino acids. In germline, CDR1 is MDHEN, CDR2 SYDVKM. This CDR3 is CASSSSWGAGADEQFF. The CDR3 nucleotides read TGTGCCAGCAGTTCCTCTTGGGGAGCGGGAGCGGATGAGCAGTTCTTC.

V is TRBV5-4 and J is TRBJ2-5, with 7 bases identical to TRBD1. The CDR3 totals 14 residues. The ends lost 4 bases at V and 2 bases at J; junction bases unmatched: 5. Germline V CDR1 and CDR2: SGHNT, YYREEE (reference sequence). CDR3 amino acids: CASSVGTDQETQYF. The CDR3 DNA reads as TGTGCCAGCAGCGTCGGGACAGATCAAGAGACCCAGTACTTC.

The sample holds one count of this clone. This chain links TRBV6-1 with TRBJ2-4; the match to TRBD2 covers 14 bases. Unmatched junction bases numbered 6, after V lost 3 bases and J lost 2 bases. Germline V gene sequence: CDR1 MNHNS, CDR2 SASEGT. CDR3 size: 18 residues. For the CDR3, the DNA is TGTGCCAGCAGTGATGGACTAGCGGGAGGTGGGACCAAAAACATTCAGTACTTC. As protein: CASSDGLAGGGTKNIQYF.

The CDR3 spells CASSTRGPYEQFF. The CDR3 bases are TGTGCCAGCAGTACAAGAGGGCCATATGAGCAGTTCTTC. The chain links TRBV27 to TRBJ2-1; D might be TRBD2 (5 bases). The CDR3 loop spans 13 amino acids. Trimming took 5 bases from V and 8 from J, leaving 13 bases between them. Germline assignment: CDR1 MNHEY and CDR2 SMNVEV (reference sequence).

The chain links TRBV4-2 to TRBJ2-7, with 8 bases identical to TRBD1. Germline V lookup: CDR1 LGHNA, CDR2 YNFKEQ. The CDR3 is made up of 14 amino acids. Germline trimming cut 2 bases from V and 4 bases from J; bases unmatched to any gene: 4. CDR3: CASSQQTGEYEQYF. The CDR3 coding sequence is TGTGCCAGCAGCCAACAGACAGGGGAATACGAGCAGTACTTC.

The chain is built from TRBV5-8 and TRBJ1-1, with D possibly being TRBD1 (5 bases). Trimming shortened V by 3 bases and J by 4 bases, and 16 bases separated the two germline ends. Germline V gives CDR1 SGHTS, CDR2 YDEGEE. This CDR3 is 15 amino acids long. The CDR3 sequence is CASSSNRYSRTEAFF. The CDR3, as DNA: TGTGCCAGCAGCTCCAACAGGTACTCTCGCACTGAAGCTTTCTTT.

The chain links TRBV6-5 to TRBJ1-1; D gene ambiguous. This CDR3 is 15 amino acids long. The germline V gene encodes CDR1 MNHEY and CDR2 SVGAGI. With 0 bases removed from V and 2 bases from J, the gap between germline ends came to 10 bases. The CDR3 region has the DNA TGTGCCAGCAGTTACTCCATCACCACTAACACTGAAGCTTTCTTT. This gives the protein CASSYSITTNTEAFF.

The chain couples TRBV5-1 to TRBJ1-5; 7 bases line up with TRBD1. Trimming removed 1 base from V and 3 bases from J; junction bases left unmatched: 4. This CDR3 is built from 15 residues. Germline CDR1 and CDR2: SGHRS and YFSETQ. The CDR3 spells CASSLTGDSNQPQHF. In nucleotides, the CDR3 is TGCGCCAGCAGCTTGACAGGGGATTCCAATCAGCCCCAGCATTTT.

The rearrangement links TRBV7-2 to TRBJ2-1; 9 nucleotides agree with TRBD2. After removal of 5 bases from V and 3 bases from J, the junction contained 8 bases not matched to a gene. The CDR3 is 16 amino acids. Germline assignment: CDR1 SGHTA and CDR2 FQGNSA. The CDR3 is CASSPRSSGDYNEQFF. The CDR3 bases are TGTGCCAGCAGCCCGAGGTCTAGCGGGGACTACAATGAGCAGTTCTTC.